The entry below describes one T cell receptor beta chain. Profiling relied on immunoSEQ multiplex PCR, and the TCRdb table lists in-frame clones only, not all of them. The repertoire holds just over 35,000 clones, with just under 95% as singletons. This sample is drawn from a study of circulating and synovial CD4+ cells in juvenile arthritis. Germline CDR1 ENHRY, CDR2 SYGVKD. Trimming removed 3 bases from V and 1 base from J, with 12 bases in between. The CDR3 consists of 15 residues. This TCR derives from a human donor with juvenile idiopathic arthritis. V usage is TRBV10-3 and J usage is TRBJ1-1; maybe TRBD1 (6 bases). The source material was CD4+ T cells from blood. For the CDR3, the DNA is TGTGCCATCAGTGACCGACAGACAGGGAACACTGAAGCTTTCTTT. It is translated as CAISDRQTGNTEAFF.